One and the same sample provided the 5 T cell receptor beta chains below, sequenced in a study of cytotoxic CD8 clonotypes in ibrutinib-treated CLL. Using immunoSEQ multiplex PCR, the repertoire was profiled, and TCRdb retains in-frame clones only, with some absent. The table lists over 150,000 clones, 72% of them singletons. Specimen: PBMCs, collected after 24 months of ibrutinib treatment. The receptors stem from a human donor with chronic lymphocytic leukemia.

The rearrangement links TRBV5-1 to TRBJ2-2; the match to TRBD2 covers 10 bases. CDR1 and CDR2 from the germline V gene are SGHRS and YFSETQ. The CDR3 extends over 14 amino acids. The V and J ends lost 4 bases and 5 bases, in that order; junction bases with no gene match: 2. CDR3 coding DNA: TGCGCCAGCAGCCTAGCGGGAGAGACCGGGGAGCTGTTTTTT. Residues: CASSLAGETGELFF.

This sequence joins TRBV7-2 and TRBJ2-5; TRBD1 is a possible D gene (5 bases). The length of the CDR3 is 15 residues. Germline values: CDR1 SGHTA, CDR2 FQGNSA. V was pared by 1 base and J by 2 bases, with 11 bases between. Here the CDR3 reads CASSLGRARQETQYF. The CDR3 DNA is TGTGCCAGCAGCTTAGGCAGGGCAAGACAAGAGACCCAGTACTTC.

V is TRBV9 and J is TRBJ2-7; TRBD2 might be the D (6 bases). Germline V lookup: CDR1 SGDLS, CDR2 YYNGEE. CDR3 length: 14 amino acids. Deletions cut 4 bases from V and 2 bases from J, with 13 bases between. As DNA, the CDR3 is TGTGCCAGCAGCCTCAAGCCGGGGGCCTACGAGCAGTACTTC. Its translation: CASSLKPGAYEQYF.

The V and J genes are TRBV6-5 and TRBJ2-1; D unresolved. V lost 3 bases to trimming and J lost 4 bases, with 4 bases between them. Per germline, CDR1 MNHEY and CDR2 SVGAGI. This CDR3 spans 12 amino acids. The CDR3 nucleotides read TGTGCCAGCAGTTATGGGTACAATGAGCAGTTCTTC. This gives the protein CASSYGYNEQFF.

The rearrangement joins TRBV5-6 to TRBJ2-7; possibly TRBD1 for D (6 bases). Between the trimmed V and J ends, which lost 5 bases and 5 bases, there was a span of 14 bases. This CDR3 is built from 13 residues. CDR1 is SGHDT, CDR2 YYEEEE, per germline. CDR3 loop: CASSPGTFHEQYF. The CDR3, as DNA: TGTGCCAGCAGTCCCGGGACATTCCACGAGCAGTACTTC. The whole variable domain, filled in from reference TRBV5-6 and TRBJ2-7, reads DAGVTQSPTHLIKTRGQQVTLRCSPKSGHDTVSWYQQALGQGPQFIFQYYEEEERQRGNFPDRFSGHQFPNYSSELNVNALLLGDSALYLCASSPGTFHEQYFGPGTRLTVT.